The rows below give T cell receptor beta chains drawn from one sample of a study of T cells in Graves' hyperthyroidism and ophthalmopathy. One entry per CDR3 protein, called by TCRdb with MiXCR from the multiplex PCR reads. This table has 250,000 or so distinct CDR3 sequences, about 15% appearing once. Sequences were obtained from blood. These receptors were taken from a woman aged 50 to 60 with Graves' hyperthyroidism that later progressed to Graves' ophthalmopathy. Both conserved end residues are part of each CDR3. D genes are given only for firm matches. Not every row has a clone size; where given, it reads once, few, many or a size class.

clone size,J gene,V gene,D gene,CDR3 protein,CDR3 DNA
.,TRBJ1-1,TRBV28,TRBD1,CASRPGGTEAFF,TGTGCCAGCAGACCAGGGGGCACTGAAGCTTTCTTT
few,TRBJ2-1,TRBV18,TRBD1,CASSPGTGLYNEQFF,TGTGCCAGCTCACCAGGGACAGGGCTCTACAATGAGCAGTTCTTC
many,TRBJ1-1,TRBV7-9,TRBD1,CASKEGATEAFF,TGTGCCAGTAAAGAGGGGGCGACTGAAGCTTTCTTT
.,TRBJ2-2,TRBV15,TRBD2,CATRSPGGTGELFF,TGTGCCACCCGTAGCCCGGGGGGCACCGGGGAGCTGTTTTTT
many,TRBJ2-3,TRBV7-9,.,CASSPEISTDTQYF,TGTGCCAGCAGCCCGGAGATAAGCACAGATACGCAGTATTTT
many,TRBJ2-1,TRBV5-1,.,CASSSLVGYEQFF,TGCGCCAGCAGCTCCCTTGTCGGCTATGAGCAGTTCTTC
many,TRBJ2-7,TRBV2,.,CASSETEPYEQYF,TGTGCCAGCAGTGAGACAGAGCCCTACGAGCAGTACTTC
many,TRBJ2-4,TRBV2,.,CASEKHRDENIQYF,TGTGCCAGCGAGAAGCACAGGGATGAAAACATTCAGTACTTC
many,TRBJ1-3,TRBV30,.,CAWTPGRRDTIYF,TGTGCCTGGACCCCCGGCCGACGCGACACCATATATTTT
many,TRBJ2-2,TRBV5-1,TRBD2,CASSFGGGSRELFF,TGCGCCAGCAGCTTTGGCGGGGGTTCAAGGGAGCTGTTTTTT
.,TRBJ2-1,TRBV6-1,.,CASSESALARFF,TGTGCCAGCAGTGAATCAGCCCTTGCGCGGTTCTTC
.,TRBJ1-2,TRBV14,.,CASSQDYAYGYTF,TGTGCCAGCAGCCAAGACTACGCCTATGGCTACACCTTC
.,TRBJ2-1,TRBV11-2,TRBD2,CASSKRTGPAGSDEQFF,TGTGCCAGCAGCAAACGCACGGGACCAGCGGGATCCGATGAGCAGTTCTTC
many,TRBJ2-1,TRBV11-2,.,CASSLGAQSYNEQFF,TGTGCCAGCAGCTTAGGAGCGCAGTCCTACAATGAGCAGTTCTTC